This T cell receptor beta chain comes out of a study of T cell changes during pregnancy in multiple sclerosis. Per the germline V gene, CDR1 is SGHRS and CDR2 is YFSETQ. V dropped 3 bases and J dropped 3; count of bases not matched to a gene: 4. This CDR3 has 14 residues. Assay: immunoSEQ multiplex PCR; the TCRdb copy retains only in-frame clones and omits some. The data contain approximately 50,000 clones, roughly 90% of them singletons. The chain is built from TRBV5-1 and TRBJ2-7, with 9 bases identical to TRBD1. The receptor was derived from a female donor with multiple sclerosis, enrolled in a pregnancy study. The material sequenced was CD4+ T cells from peripheral blood mononuclear cells, taken after pregnancy. CDR3 in DNA: TGCGCCAGCAGCTCACAGACAGGGGGCTACGAGCAGTACTTC. This encodes CASSSQTGGYEQYF.